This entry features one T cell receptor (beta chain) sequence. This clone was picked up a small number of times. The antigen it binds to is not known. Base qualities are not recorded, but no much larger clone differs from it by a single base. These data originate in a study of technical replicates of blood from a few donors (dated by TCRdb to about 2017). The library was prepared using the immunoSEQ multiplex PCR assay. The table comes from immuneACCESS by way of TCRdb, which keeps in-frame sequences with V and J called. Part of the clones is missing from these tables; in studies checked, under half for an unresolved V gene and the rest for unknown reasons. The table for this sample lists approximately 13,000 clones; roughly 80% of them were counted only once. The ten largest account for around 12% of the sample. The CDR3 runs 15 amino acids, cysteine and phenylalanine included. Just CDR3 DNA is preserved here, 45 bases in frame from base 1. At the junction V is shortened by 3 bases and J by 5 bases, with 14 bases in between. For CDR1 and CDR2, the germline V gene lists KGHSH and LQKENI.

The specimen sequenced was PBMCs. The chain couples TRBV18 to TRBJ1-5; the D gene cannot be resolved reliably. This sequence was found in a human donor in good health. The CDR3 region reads CASSPQPGEDQPQHF. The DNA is TGTGCCAGCTCACCCCAACCTGGGGAGGATCAGCCCCAGCATTTT. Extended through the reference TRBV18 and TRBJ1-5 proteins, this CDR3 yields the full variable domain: NAGVMQNPRHLVRRRGQEARLRCSPMKGHSHVYWYRQLPEEGLKFMVYLQKENIIDESGMPKERFSAEFPKEGPSILRIQQVVRGDSAAYFCASSPQPGEDQPQHFGDGTRLSIL.